This T cell receptor beta chain comes out of a study of cytomegalovirus exposure and HLA in healthy donors. The junction had 7 bases not matched to a gene; V was cut back by 5 bases and J by 2 bases. Looked up from germline, CDR1 is SEHNR and CDR2 is FQNEAQ (reference sequence). This CDR3 is 16 amino acids long. Findings and caveats of the study: Confirmation in vitro established that a few CMV-associated chains were specific for CMV antigens.

It was with 60 Vbeta and 13 Jbeta primers that the PCR ran. Data came from immunoSEQ multiplex PCR; TCRdb stores just in-frame clones and leaves some out. This sample has 200,000 to 250,000 clones, with around 85% found just once. As regards this clone: The antigen is undetermined.

This clonotype originated in a man aged 50 or older in good health and CMV-seronegative. The sample comprised PBMCs. This chain uses TRBV7-9 with TRBJ1-4; TRBD1 matches 8 bases. The CDR3 is CASSPIRTGTNEKLFF. The CDR3 DNA sequence: TGTGCCAGCAGCCCCATCCGGACAGGGACTAATGAAAAACTGTTTTTT.